This T cell receptor (beta chain) was captured in a study of graft-versus-host responses after intestinal transplantation. Background on the study: As for transplant type, recipients had multivisceral, liver-intestinal, or isolated intestinal grafts. Uniformly, recipients were administered anti-thymocyte globulin induction with subsequent tacrolimus and steroids for around three years.

Whole-study findings and limits: The authors found GvH clones in recipient marrow, some appearing first in ileum or blood. Declining HvG levels early post-transplant were linked to peak circulating GvH clone levels.

TCRdb keeps only in-frame clones here, not all; method: immunoSEQ multiplex PCR. The table records under 90,000 clones, 90% of them present only once. The CDR3 is made up of 13 amino acids. V was cut by 3 bases and J by 1 base, with 6 bases left in between. Per the germline V gene, CDR1 is LNHNV and CDR2 is YYDKDF (reference sequence). Comments on this clone: Its antigen is undetermined.

The J gene is TRBJ1-1, the V gene TRBV15; D remains unclear. The source material was unstimulated CD8+ T cells sorted from spleen or lymph node cells, sampled before transplant. The clonotype originates from a human donor who was the organ donor for an intestinal transplant. CDR3 nucleotide sequence: TGTGCCACCAGCAGGGCAGAGAACACTGAAGCTTTCTTT. Protein sequence: CATSRAENTEAFF. Full variable domain (missing parts from reference TRBV15 and TRBJ1-1): DAMVIQNPRYQVTQFGKPVTLSCSQTLNHNVMYWYQQKSSQAPKLLFHYYDKDFNNEADTPDNFQSRRPNTSFCFLDIRSPGLGDTAMYLCATSRAENTEAFFGQGTRLTVV.